The 5 T cell receptor beta chains below come from one sample, sequenced in a study of response to subunit inactivated influenza vaccine. TCRdb itself ran the RT-PCR reads through MiXCR, one entry per CDR3 protein. Of approximately 500,000 distinct CDR3 sequences listed, approximately 15% were seen once; the top ten hold 11%. The source was PBMCs from blood, collected 11 to 12 days after vaccination. These receptors originate from a man between 45 and 60 years old who received an inactivated influenza vaccine.

The chain is built from TRBV5-5 and TRBJ2-3, with 11 nucleotides matching TRBD2. J was trimmed by 0 bases and V by 7 bases; bases with no gene match: 4. The CDR3 consists of 15 residues. In germline, CDR1 is SGHKS, CDR2 YYEKEE (reference sequence). The CDR3 loop is CASHRLAGSTDTQYF. In nucleotides, the CDR3 is TGTGCCAGCCACAGACTAGCGGGGAGCACAGATACGCAGTATTTT.

This clonotype turned up a few times. This chain uses TRBV5-6 with TRBJ2-3; 8 bases are shared with TRBD1. The CDR3 is 15 residues long. V shed 2 bases and J 2 bases; nucleotides not matched to a gene: 4. Looked up from germline, CDR1 is SGHDT and CDR2 is YYEEEE. As DNA, the CDR3 is TGTGCCAGCAGCTTCCTGGACAGGGACACAGATACGCAGTATTTT. The encoded protein is CASSFLDRDTDTQYF.

The rearrangement links TRBV4-1 to TRBJ1-3; D possibly corresponds to TRBD1 (5 bases). CDR1 MGHRA and CDR2 YSYEKL come from the germline V gene. There are 16 residues in the CDR3. V was shortened by 1 base and J by 1 base, with 11 bases between the two germline ends. The CDR3 nucleotides read TGCGCCAGCAGCCAAGGACCCCGACAGTCTGGAAACACCATATATTTT. Amino acid sequence: CASSQGPRQSGNTIYF.

This clonotype has a count of ten or more. The CDR3 protein is CASSRRGAENEQFF. In DNA form, the CDR3 reads TGCGCCAGCAGCCGGCGGGGGGCAGAGAATGAGCAGTTCTTC. The chain recombines TRBV5-1 with TRBJ2-1; 8 bases map to TRBD2. Germline V gene lookup returns CDR1 SGHRS and CDR2 YFSETQ. The J segment lost 7 bases and the V segment lost 4 bases, leaving 7 bases of the junction unmatched. The CDR3 length is 14 residues.

This clonotype has just a few counts. This chain links TRBV6-2 or TRBV6-3 with TRBJ1-5, with a tentative D call TRBD1 (6 bases). There are 14 residues in the CDR3. V was trimmed by 2 bases and J by 11 bases, leaving 16 bases between them. CDR1 MNHEY and CDR2 SVGEGT come from the germline V gene. The CDR3 sequence: CASSYNWGRETQHF. CDR3 DNA: TGTGCCAGCAGTTACAACTGGGGGCGGGAGACCCAGCATTTT.